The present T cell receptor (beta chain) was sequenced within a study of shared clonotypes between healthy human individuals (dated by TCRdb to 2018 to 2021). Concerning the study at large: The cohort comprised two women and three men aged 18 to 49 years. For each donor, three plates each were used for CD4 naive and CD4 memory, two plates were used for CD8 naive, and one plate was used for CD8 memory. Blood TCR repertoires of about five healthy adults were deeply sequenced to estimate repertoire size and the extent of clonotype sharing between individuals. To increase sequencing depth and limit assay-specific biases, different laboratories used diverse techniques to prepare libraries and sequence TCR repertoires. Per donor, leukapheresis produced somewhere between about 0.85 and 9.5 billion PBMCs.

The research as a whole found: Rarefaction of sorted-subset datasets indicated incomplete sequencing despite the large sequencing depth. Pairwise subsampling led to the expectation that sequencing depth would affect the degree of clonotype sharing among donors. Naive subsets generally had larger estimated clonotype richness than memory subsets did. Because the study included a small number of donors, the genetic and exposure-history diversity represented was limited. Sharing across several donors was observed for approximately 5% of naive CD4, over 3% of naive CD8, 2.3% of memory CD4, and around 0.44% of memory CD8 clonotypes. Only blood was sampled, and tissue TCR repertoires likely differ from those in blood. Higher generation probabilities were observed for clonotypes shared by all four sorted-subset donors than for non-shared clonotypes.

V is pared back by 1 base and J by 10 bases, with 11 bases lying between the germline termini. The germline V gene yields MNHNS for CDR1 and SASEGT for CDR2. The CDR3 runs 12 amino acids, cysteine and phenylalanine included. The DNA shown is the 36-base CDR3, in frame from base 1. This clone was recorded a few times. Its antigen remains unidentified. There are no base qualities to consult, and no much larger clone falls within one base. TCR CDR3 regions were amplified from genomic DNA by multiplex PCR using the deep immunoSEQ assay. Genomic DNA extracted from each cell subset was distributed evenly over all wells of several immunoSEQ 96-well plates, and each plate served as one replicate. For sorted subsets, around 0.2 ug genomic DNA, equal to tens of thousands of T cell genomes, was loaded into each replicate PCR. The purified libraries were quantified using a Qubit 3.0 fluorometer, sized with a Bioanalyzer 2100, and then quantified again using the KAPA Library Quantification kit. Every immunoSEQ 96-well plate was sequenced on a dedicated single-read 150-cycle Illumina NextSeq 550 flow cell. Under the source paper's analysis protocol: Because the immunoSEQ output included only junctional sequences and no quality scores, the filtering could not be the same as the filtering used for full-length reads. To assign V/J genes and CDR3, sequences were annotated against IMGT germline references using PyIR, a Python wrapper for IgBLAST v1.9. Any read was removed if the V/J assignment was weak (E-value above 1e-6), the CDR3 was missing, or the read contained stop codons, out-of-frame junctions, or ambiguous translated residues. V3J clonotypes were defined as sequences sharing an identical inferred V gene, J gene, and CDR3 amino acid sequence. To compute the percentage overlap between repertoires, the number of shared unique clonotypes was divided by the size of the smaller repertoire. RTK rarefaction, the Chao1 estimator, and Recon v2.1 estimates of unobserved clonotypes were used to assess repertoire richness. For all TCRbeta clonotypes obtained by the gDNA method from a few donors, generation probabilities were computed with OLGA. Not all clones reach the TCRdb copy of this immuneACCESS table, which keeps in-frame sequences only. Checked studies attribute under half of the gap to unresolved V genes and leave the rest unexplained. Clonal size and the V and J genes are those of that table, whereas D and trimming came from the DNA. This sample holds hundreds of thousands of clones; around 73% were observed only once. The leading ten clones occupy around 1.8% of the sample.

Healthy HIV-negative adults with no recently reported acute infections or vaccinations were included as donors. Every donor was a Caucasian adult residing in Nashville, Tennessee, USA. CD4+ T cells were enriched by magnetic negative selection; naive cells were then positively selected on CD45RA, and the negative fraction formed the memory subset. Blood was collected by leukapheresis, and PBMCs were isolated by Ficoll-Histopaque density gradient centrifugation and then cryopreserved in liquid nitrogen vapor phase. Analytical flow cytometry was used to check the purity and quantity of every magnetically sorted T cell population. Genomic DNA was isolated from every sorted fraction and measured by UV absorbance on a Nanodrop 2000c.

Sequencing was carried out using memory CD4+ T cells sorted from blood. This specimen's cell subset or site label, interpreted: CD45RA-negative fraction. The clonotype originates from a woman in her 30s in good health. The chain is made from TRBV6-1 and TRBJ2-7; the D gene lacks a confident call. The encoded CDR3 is CASSEGAESQYF. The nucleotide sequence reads TGTGCCAGCAGTGAAGGGGCGGAATCACAGTACTTC.